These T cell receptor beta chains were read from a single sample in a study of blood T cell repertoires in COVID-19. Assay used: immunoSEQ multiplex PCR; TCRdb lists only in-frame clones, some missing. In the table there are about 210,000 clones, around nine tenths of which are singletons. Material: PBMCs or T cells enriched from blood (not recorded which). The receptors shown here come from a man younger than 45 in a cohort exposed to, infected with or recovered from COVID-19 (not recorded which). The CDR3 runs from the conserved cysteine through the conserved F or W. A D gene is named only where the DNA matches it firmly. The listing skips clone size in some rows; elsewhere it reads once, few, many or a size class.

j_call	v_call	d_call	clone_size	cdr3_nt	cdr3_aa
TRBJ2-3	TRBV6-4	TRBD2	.	TGTGCCAGCACCCGACTAGCGGGAGAGGGCACAGATACGCAGTATTTT	CASTRLAGEGTDTQYF
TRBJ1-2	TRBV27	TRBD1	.	TGTGCCACCAAACAGGACAGGGCGGACTATGGCTACACCTTC	CATKQDRADYGYTF
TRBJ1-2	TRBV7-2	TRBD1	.	TGTGCCAGCAGGCTGATCGGTGGGACAGGGAAAATGAATGGCTACACCTTC	CASRLIGGTGKMNGYTF
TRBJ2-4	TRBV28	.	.	TGTGCCAGCAGTTTCTCAGGGGTCAAAAACATTCAGTACTTC	CASSFSGVKNIQYF
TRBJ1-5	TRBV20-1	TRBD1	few	TGCAGTGCTAGTGCCCCGGGACAGGGGTATAGTCAGCCCCAGCATTTT	CSASAPGQGYSQPQHF
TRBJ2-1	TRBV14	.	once	TGTGCCAGCAGCCAAGATGACGGGTGGGAGGACAATGAGCAGTTCTTC	CASSQDDGWEDNEQFF
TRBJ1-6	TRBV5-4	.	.	TGTGCCAGCAGCTTGCAGGGTTCGGATTCACCCCTCCACTTT	CASSLQGSDSPLHF
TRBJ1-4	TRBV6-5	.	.	TGTGCCAGCAGCTGGAGGGGAAGTCAGGTCGAAAAACTGTTTTTT	CASSWRGSQVEKLFF
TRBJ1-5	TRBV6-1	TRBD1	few	TGTGCCAGCAGTGAGGTCGACAGGGGGCTTGGTCGGCATCAGCCCCAGCATTTT	CASSEVDRGLGRHQPQHF
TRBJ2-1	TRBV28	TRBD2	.	TGTGCCAGCAGTTTTCTGGGACTAGCCCGCTCCTACAATGAGCAGTTCTTC	CASSFLGLARSYNEQFF
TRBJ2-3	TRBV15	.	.	TGTGCCACCAGCAGGGACAGAACTTACACAGATACGCAGTATTTT	CATSRDRTYTDTQYF
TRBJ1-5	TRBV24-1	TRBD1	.	TGTGCCACCAGTGACGCCGGGACAGGGGGGCAGCCCCAGCATTTT	CATSDAGTGGQPQHF
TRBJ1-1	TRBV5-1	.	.	TGCGCCAGCAGCTTGTACAGGGTGAACACTGAAGCTTTCTTT	CASSLYRVNTEAFF
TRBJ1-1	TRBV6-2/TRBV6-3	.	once	TGTGCCAGCAGTTACTCTCCCCACAGGGCGAACACTGAAGCTTTCTTT	CASSYSPHRANTEAFF
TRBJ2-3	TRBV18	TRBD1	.	TGTGCCAGCTCAGCGGACAGGACCAACACAGATACGCAGTATTTT	CASSADRTNTDTQYF
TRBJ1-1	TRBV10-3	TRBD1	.	TGTGCCATCAGTGAGTCTCGGGACAGGGGGCTGGCTTTCTTT	CAISESRDRGLAFF
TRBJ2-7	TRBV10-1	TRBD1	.	TGCGCCAGCAGTGACCACCGGACAGGGGGCTACGAGCAGTACTTC	CASSDHRTGGYEQYF
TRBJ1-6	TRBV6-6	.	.	TGTGCCAGCAGGGCCGGTGTCGACCGACCGGGGGCCCTCCACTTT	CASRAGVDRPGALHF
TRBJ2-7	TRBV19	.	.	TGTGCCAGTAGTGCCGCCGGGGATAGCTCCTACGAGCAGTACTTC	CASSAAGDSSYEQYF
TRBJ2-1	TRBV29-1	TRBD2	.	TGCAGCGTTGGGACTAGCGGGTACAATGAGCAGTTCTTC	CSVGTSGYNEQFF
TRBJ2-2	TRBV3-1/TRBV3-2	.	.	TGTGCCAGCAGCCAAGTAATAGGGGTGAACACCGGGGAGCTGTTTTTT	CASSQVIGVNTGELFF
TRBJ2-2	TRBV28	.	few	TGTGCCAGCAGCTCCGGGGAGCTGTTTTTT	CASSSGELFF
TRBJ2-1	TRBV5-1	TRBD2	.	TGCGCCAGCAGTATTACTAGCGGGAACAATGAGCAGTTCTTC	CASSITSGNNEQFF
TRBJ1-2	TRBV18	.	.	TGTGCCAGCTCACCACTGGGGCGAGATAATGGCTACACCTTC	CASSPLGRDNGYTF
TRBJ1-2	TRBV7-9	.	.	TGTGCCAGCAGCTTTTACTCATCATTAAGTGGCTACACCTTC	CASSFYSSLSGYTF
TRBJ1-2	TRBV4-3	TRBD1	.	TGCGCCAGCAGCCAAGGAGAGGGGGCCTACGGCTACACCTTC	CASSQGEGAYGYTF
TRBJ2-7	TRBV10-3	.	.	TGTGCCATCAGTGGGCAGGGTTCCTACGAGCAGTACTTC	CAISGQGSYEQYF
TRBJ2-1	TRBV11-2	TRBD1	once	TGTGCCAGCAGCCAGGGAGGACAGGGGAGGGAGCAGTTCTTC	CASSQGGQGREQFF
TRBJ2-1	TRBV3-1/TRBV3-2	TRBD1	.	TGTGCCAGCAGCCAGACCGGGACAGGGGTTTTGGATGAGCAGTTCTTC	CASSQTGTGVLDEQFF
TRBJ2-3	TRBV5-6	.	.	TGTGCCAGCAGCTTGAAGGCAGGATCTACAGATACGCAGTATTTT	CASSLKAGSTDTQYF
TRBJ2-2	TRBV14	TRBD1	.	TGTGCCAGCAGCCTAACAGGGGCCACCGGGGAGCTGTTTTTT	CASSLTGATGELFF
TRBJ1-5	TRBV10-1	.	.	TGCGCCAGCAGTGAGTCTATCATACACGGGGATCGCAATCAGCCCCAGCATTTT	CASSESIIHGDRNQPQHF
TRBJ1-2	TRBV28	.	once	TGTGCCAGCTCCCCAGGGTTTACCTACTATGGCTACACCTTC	CASSPGFTYYGYTF
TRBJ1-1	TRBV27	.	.	TGTGCCAGCAGGAAAGGAGCTGAAGCTTTCTTT	CASRKGAEAFF
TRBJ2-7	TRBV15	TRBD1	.	TGTGCCACCAGCAGAGATTGGGTTAGGGGGCAAGAGCAGTACTTC	CATSRDWVRGQEQYF
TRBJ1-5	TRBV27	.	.	TGTGCCAGCAGACGGGGCAATCAGCCCCAGCATTTT	CASRRGNQPQHF
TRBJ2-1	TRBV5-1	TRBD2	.	TGCGCCAGCACCTACGGGACTAGCGTATACAATGAGCAGTTCTTC	CASTYGTSVYNEQFF
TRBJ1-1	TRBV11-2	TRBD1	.	TGTGCCAGCAGCTTGAGACAGGGCAACACTGAAGCTTTCTTT	CASSLRQGNTEAFF
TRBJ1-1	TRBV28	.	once	TGTGCCAGCAGTTTAGGGACACACAGTAAGGGGGCTTTCTTT	CASSLGTHSKGAFF
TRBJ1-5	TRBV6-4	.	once	TGTGCCAGCAGTGACTCGAGCCGGGGGTTGAATCAGCCCCAGCATTTT	CASSDSSRGLNQPQHF
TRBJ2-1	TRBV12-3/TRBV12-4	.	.	TGTGCCAGCAGTTTCGTCGAGGAGGAGCAGTTCTTC	CASSFVEEEQFF
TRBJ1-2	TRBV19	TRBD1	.	TGTGCCAGTAGTGCGGGACAGGGGAAACTCTATGGCTACACCTTC	CASSAGQGKLYGYTF
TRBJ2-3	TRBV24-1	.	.	TGTGCCACCAGTGAGGGAGCAAGCACAGATACGCAGTATTTT	CATSEGASTDTQYF
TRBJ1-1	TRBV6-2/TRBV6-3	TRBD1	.	TGTGCCAGCAGTTACGGGACAGGGGGCTACACTGAAGCTTTCTTT	CASSYGTGGYTEAFF
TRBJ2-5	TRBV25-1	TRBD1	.	TGTGCCAGCAGTGACAGGGGGACAGAGACCCAGTACTTC	CASSDRGTETQYF
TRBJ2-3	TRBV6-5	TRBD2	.	TGTGCCAGCAGTTCGAGACTAGCGGGAGGGCTAGATACGCAGTATTTT	CASSSRLAGGLDTQYF
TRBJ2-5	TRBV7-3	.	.	TGTGCCAGCAGCCCCCGGAACGGGGAGACCCAGTACTTC	CASSPRNGETQYF
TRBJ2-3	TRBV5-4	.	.	TGTGCCAGCAGCCCAACAGGGACAGATACGCAGTATTTT	CASSPTGTDTQYF
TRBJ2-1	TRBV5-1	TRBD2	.	TGCGCCAGCAGTTGGACTAGCGGAATCGACAATGAGCAGTTCTTC	CASSWTSGIDNEQFF
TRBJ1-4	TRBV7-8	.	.	TGTGCCAGCAGCCTCCGTCTCATGTCCGAAACACCCGCAACTAATGAAAAACTGTTTTTT	CASSLRLMSETPATNEKLFF